The entry that follows covers one T cell receptor (beta chain) sequence. These data are taken from a study of blood T cell repertoires in COVID-19. About the study: Acute and convalescent COVID-19 samples came from the United States, Italy and Spain.

Authors' processing steps: Reference gene primers were amplified, and this amplification served to estimate nucleated cell counts. Some clones are missing from TCRdb's copy, which holds only in-frame ones; the method was immunoSEQ multiplex PCR. Clone size and V and J calls were adopted from that table, with D and trimming inferred from the DNA. The sample carries 100,000 or so clones, around 90% recorded once. Germline values: CDR1 MNHEY, CDR2 SVGAGI. The CDR3 sequence is 14 residues long. The V and J ends lost 6 bases and 2 bases, in that order; junction bases with no gene match: 4. The V and J genes are TRBV6-5 and TRBJ2-1, with 7 bases aligning to TRBD2. Material: peripheral blood. The receptor's source is a woman aged 45-59 years in a cohort sampled during active COVID-19. The CDR3 DNA follows: TGTGCCAGCAGCCGAGCGGGGACCTACAATGAGCAGTTCTTC. Protein: CASSRAGTYNEQFF.